The sequence of this TCR beta chain was determined in a study of CD8+CD57+ T cells in acquired aplastic anemia. About the study: On average, sorted CD4+ and CD8+ cells gave 3.2 ug of DNA. General study findings and limits: CD8+ Simpson's diversity showed no significant patient-control difference. Patients and controls shared under 30 CD8+ CDR3 sequences, highly expressed in patients.

Genomic DNA, the template, was used for profiling of the TCR beta VDJ and CDR3. TCRdb reprocessed the reads with MiXCR, giving one entry per CDR3 protein. Of approximately 190,000 distinct CDR3 sequences listed, over 60% are singletons. This clonotype came up a few times. The antigen is unknown. With 6 bases removed from V and 1 base from J, the gap between germline ends came to 8 bases. CDR1 and CDR2 (germline): KGHDR, SFDVKD. CDR3 size: 13 residues. This TCR derives from a human donor with severe aplastic anemia or a healthy control (not recorded which). The sample taken for sequencing was sorted CD4+, CD8+, or CD8+CD57+ T cells (not recorded which) from PBMCs. This chain connects TRBV24-1 to TRBJ1-2, with D unresolved. Here the CDR3 reads CATSNYDNYGYTF. As DNA, the CDR3 is TGTGCCACCAGTAACTACGATAACTATGGCTACACCTTC.